These 21 T cell receptor beta chains originate from one sample sequenced in a study of shared clonotypes between healthy human individuals. Profiling relied on immunoSEQ multiplex PCR, and the TCRdb table lists in-frame clones only, not all of them. The table records hundreds of thousands of clones, around 96% of them present only once. Material: naive CD4+ T cells sorted from blood. Sample subset: CD45RA+ positively selected. These receptors were taken from a woman aged 25 to 39 in good health.

The DNA for the CDR3 is TGTGCCAGCTCACCGCGAGGGTCTGTTTTCGTCGATGAGCAGTTCTTC. Amino acids: CASSPRGSVFVDEQFF. V usage is TRBV18 and J usage is TRBJ2-1; D might be TRBD2 (5 bases). Germline V CDR1 and CDR2: KGHSH, LQKENI. V was clipped by 3 bases and J by 8 bases, with 20 bases between them. This CDR3 region has 16 residues.

This chain joins TRBV29-1 and TRBJ2-5; tentatively, D is TRBD2 (5 bases). CDR3 size: 12 residues. Trimming stripped 4 bases from V and 4 bases from J, with 10 bases between. Germline V gene sequence: CDR1 SQVTM, CDR2 ANQGSEA. CDR3 nucleotides: TGCAGCGTTGGGGCAGCGGCAGAGACCCAGTACTTC. Translation: CSVGAAAETQYF.

V and J are TRBV2 and TRBJ2-1, with D possibly matching TRBD2 (5 bases). From germline, CDR1 is SNHLY and CDR2 FYNNEI. V was pared by 4 bases and J by 8 bases, with 15 bases between. This CDR3 spans 14 amino acids. CDR3 residues: CASSGWRLRDEQFF. The CDR3 coding sequence is TGTGCCAGCAGTGGTTGGCGACTACGGGATGAGCAGTTCTTC.

The chain carries TRBV6-6 and TRBJ1-1; D remains ambiguous. The germline V and J ends were trimmed by 0 bases and 4 bases, with 9 bases remaining between them. The germline CDR1 and CDR2 sequences are MNHNY and SVGAGI (reference sequence). CDR3 length: 14 residues. This CDR3 reads CASSYSNAGTEAFF. The CDR3 DNA reads TGTGCCAGCAGTTACTCGAACGCGGGCACTGAAGCTTTCTTT.

The V and J genes are TRBV28 and TRBJ2-7; no clear D gene. The V gene's germline CDR1 is MDHEN and CDR2 SYDVKM. The CDR3 covers 15 residues. V lost 5 bases to trimming and J lost 3 bases, with 17 bases between them. As DNA, the CDR3 is TGTGCCAGCAGTCTCGACGGACGGTGGGGCTACGAGCAGTACTTC. Translated: CASSLDGRWGYEQYF.

The chain joins TRBV10-1 to TRBJ2-5; 7 nucleotides line up with TRBD2. Per the germline V gene, CDR1 is WNHNN and CDR2 is SYGVQD (reference sequence). V was pared by 6 bases and J by 4 bases, with 5 bases of the junction left unmatched. The CDR3 covers 13 residues. The CDR3: CASRAAGSETQYF. The CDR3 nucleotides are TGCGCCAGCAGGGCAGCGGGGTCAGAGACCCAGTACTTC.

This chain connects TRBV28 to TRBJ1-2; no clear D gene. Germline CDR1 is MDHEN and CDR2 is SYDVKM. The CDR3 has 10 residues. The V and J ends lost 8 bases and 8 bases respectively, with 9 bases between them. The CDR3 sequence: CASYQEGYTF. For the CDR3, the DNA is TGTGCCAGCTATCAGGAGGGCTACACCTTC.

The chain combines TRBV2 with TRBJ2-5; D unclear. The germline V gene encodes CDR1 SNHLY and CDR2 FYNNEI. The CDR3 has 12 amino acids. V lost 6 bases, J lost 0 bases, and 5 bases lay in between. Written as DNA, the CDR3 is TGTGCCAGCAGGGGTAACCAAGAGACCCAGTACTTC. This sequence encodes CASRGNQETQYF.

V usage is TRBV5-1 and J usage is TRBJ2-7; maybe TRBD1 (6 bases). Per germline, CDR1 SGHRS and CDR2 YFSETQ. Trimming left V 1 base short and J 0 bases short, with 14 bases between. This CDR3 has 16 residues. CDR3 region: CASSLSRGQSSYEQYF. The CDR3 DNA is TGCGCCAGCAGCTTGTCTCGCGGACAGAGCTCCTACGAGCAGTACTTC.

The chain links TRBV7-2 to TRBJ1-4; D remains unclear. This CDR3 is built from 14 residues. With 1 base removed from V and 8 bases from J, the gap between germline ends came to 11 bases. CDR1 and CDR2 (germline): SGHTA, FQGNSA. In nucleotides, the CDR3 is TGTGCCAGCAGCTTAGTGGGTGTTCGCGAAAAACTGTTTTTT. Protein: CASSLVGVREKLFF.

This rearrangement joins TRBV19 to TRBJ1-1; 7 nucleotides agree with TRBD1. The J segment lost 6 bases and the V segment lost 9 bases, leaving 4 bases of the junction unmatched. Looked up from germline, CDR1 is LNHDA and CDR2 is SQIVND (reference sequence). The CDR3 loop spans 11 amino acids. The CDR3 DNA sequence: TGTGCCAGCCAGGGGGTGGCTGAAGCTTTCTTT. Protein sequence: CASQGVAEAFF.

This chain links TRBV20-1 with TRBJ1-1; TRBD1 is a possible D gene (5 bases). V lost 6 bases to trimming and J lost 5 bases, with 10 bases between them. Germline CDR1 reads DFQATT; CDR2 reads SNEGSKA (reference sequence). The CDR3 is 11 amino acids. The CDR3 is CSAWGGTEAFF. In nucleotides, the CDR3 is TGCAGTGCCTGGGGCGGGACTGAAGCTTTCTTT.

V gene TRBV19 combines with J gene TRBJ2-1, with unresolved D. V lost 9 bases and J lost 5, with 14 bases in between. This CDR3 has 13 amino acids. Germline lookup yields CDR1 LNHDA and CDR2 SQIVND (reference sequence). CDR3 in amino acids: CASKGLIDNEQFF. The CDR3 region has the DNA TGTGCCAGCAAAGGGTTGATTGACAATGAGCAGTTCTTC.

The chain is built from TRBV28 and TRBJ2-1, with TRBD1 matching over 9 bases. Germline V lookup: CDR1 MDHEN, CDR2 SYDVKM. The CDR3 spans 17 residues. The V gene end was trimmed by 5 bases and the J gene end by 3 bases; junction bases not matched to a gene: 11. The CDR3 sequence: CASSSPGTGSNYNEQFF. CDR3 in DNA: TGTGCCAGCAGTAGTCCCGGGACAGGGTCAAACTACAATGAGCAGTTCTTC.

The chain couples TRBV27 to TRBJ2-7; either TRBD1 or TRBD2 may fit D (5 bases each). The CDR3 spans 19 residues. V shed 2 bases and J shed 3 bases, with 26 bases lying between them. Germline lookup yields CDR1 MNHEY and CDR2 SMNVEV (reference sequence). The CDR3 region is CASSLISKFGGGSFYEQYF. CDR3 in DNA: TGTGCCAGCAGTTTAATCTCAAAATTCGGTGGGGGTTCTTTCTACGAGCAGTACTTC.

This chain joins TRBV2 and TRBJ1-1; D possibly corresponds to TRBD1 (5 bases). Germline V lookup: CDR1 SNHLY, CDR2 FYNNEI. V lost 4 bases, J lost 1 base, and 10 bases lay in between. This CDR3 contains 14 residues. The CDR3 DNA is TGTGCCAGCAGTGCGAGGGGCCAGAACACTGAAGCTTTCTTT. Residues: CASSARGQNTEAFF. Based on the CDR3 plus reference TRBV2 and TRBJ1-1, the full variable domain is EPEVTQTPSHQVTQMGQEVILRCVPISNHLYFYWYRQILGQKVEFLVSFYNNEISEKSEIFDDQFSVERPDGSNFTLKIRSTKLEDSAMYFCASSARGQNTEAFFGQGTRLTVV.

Concerning this clone itself: Its ends do not fully match the called genes, so a read error is possible. The V call is TRBV15, the J call TRBJ2-3; 11 nucleotides align to TRBD2. The CDR3 sequence is 14 residues long. The V gene's germline CDR1 is LNHNV and CDR2 YYDKDF (reference sequence). The CDR3 nucleotides read TGTGCCACCAGCAGAGTTAGTACTAGCGGGAGCTCGACTTTT. Protein product: CATSRVSTSGSSTF.

This rearrangement joins TRBV13 to TRBJ2-6; D is undetermined. CDR3 length: 14 residues. CDR1 and CDR2 from the germline V gene are PRHDT and FYEKMQ (reference sequence). Trimming removed 4 bases from V and 2 bases from J, with 6 bases in between. This chain's CDR3 is CASSYRAGANVLTF. The CDR3 coding sequence is TGTGCCAGCAGCTACCGGGCTGGGGCCAACGTCCTGACTTTC.

Remarks on this clone: This sample includes further DNA sequences coding for the same CDR3. The rearrangement links TRBV28 to TRBJ2-3, with TRBD2 as a possible D gene (6 bases). V was clipped by 3 bases and J by 3 bases, with 10 bases between them. Per germline, CDR1 MDHEN and CDR2 SYDVKM. The CDR3 is made up of 14 amino acids. CDR3 nucleotide sequence: TGTGCCAGCAGTTTTTGGGGGACTACAGATACGCAGTATTTT. It codes for CASSFWGTTDTQYF.

This clone was counted only a few times. The V and J genes are TRBV7-5 and TRBJ2-6; TRBD1 is the table's D call and was not checked against the DNA. TRBV7-5 is flagged as a pseudogene. CDR3 size: 17 residues. CDR3: CARSGQCRQSRANVLTF. The CDR3 DNA reads TGTGCCAGAAGCGGGCAGTGTAGACAAAGTCGGGCCAACGTCCTGACTTTC.

The rearrangement links TRBV18 to TRBJ1-5; D is ambiguous. The CDR3 has 13 residues. Germline assignment: CDR1 KGHSH and CDR2 LQKENI. V dropped 4 bases and J dropped 3 bases, with 7 bases sitting between them. CDR3 residues: CASSRGNNQPQHF. As DNA, the CDR3 is TGTGCCAGCTCACGGGGTAACAATCAGCCCCAGCATTTT.